The 24 T cell receptor beta chains listed next were all sequenced from one sample in a study of T cell responses to AZD1222 COVID-19 vaccine. This table comes from immunoSEQ multiplex PCR, and its TCRdb copy is limited to in-frame clones, with some not included. The table lists 180,000 or so clones, about 92% of them singletons. Specimen: peripheral blood, collected 28 days after the second AZD1222 dose. All receptors derive from an adult who received the AZD1222 COVID-19 vaccine.

This chain links TRBV5-6 with TRBJ1-2; 10 nucleotides line up with TRBD1. V was pared by 1 base and J by 2 bases, with 2 bases of the junction left unmatched. In germline, CDR1 is SGHDT, CDR2 YYEEEE. The CDR3 is 15 residues long. This CDR3 reads CASSLWTGGNYGYTF. CDR3 nucleotides: TGTGCCAGCAGCTTGTGGACAGGGGGGAACTATGGCTACACCTTC.

CDR3 sequence reads: CASSLYGSSGNTIYF. The CDR3 DNA reads TGTGCCAGCAGTTTATATGGGTCCTCTGGAAACACCATATATTTT. This chain joins TRBV28 and TRBJ1-3; D gene ambiguous. The germline V and J ends were trimmed by 1 base and 0 bases, with 7 bases remaining between them. Germline loops: CDR1 MDHEN, CDR2 SYDVKM. The CDR3 consists of 15 residues.

The V gene is TRBV6-5, the J gene TRBJ1-6; D call uncertain. Germline values: CDR1 MNHEY, CDR2 SVGAGI. V lost 8 bases and J 0 bases, leaving 5 bases between the germline ends. This CDR3 has 13 residues. The CDR3 region has the DNA TGTGCCAGCTCAGACTCCTATAATTCACCCCTCCACTTT. Its protein is CASSDSYNSPLHF.

This sequence joins TRBV27 and TRBJ1-2; D gene unclear. This CDR3 spans 13 amino acids. The germline V gene has CDR1 MNHEY and CDR2 SMNVEV (reference sequence). Between the trimmed V and J ends, which lost 6 bases and 4 bases, there was a span of 12 bases. The CDR3 region is CASRGHGGYGYTF. The CDR3 DNA reads as TGTGCCAGCAGGGGCCACGGCGGCTATGGCTACACCTTC.

This chain joins TRBV7-2 and TRBJ1-1, with a weak D call TRBD1 (5 bases). CDR1 and CDR2 (germline): SGHTA, FQGNSA. The V gene lost 1 base and the J gene lost 4 bases, with 13 bases spanning the gap. This CDR3 has 15 residues. In DNA form, the CDR3 reads TGTGCCAGCAGCTTAGATCCGGGACGGGGCACTGAAGCTTTCTTT. This gives the protein CASSLDPGRGTEAFF.

The chain recombines TRBV27 with TRBJ1-1; D is ambiguous. Germline loops: CDR1 MNHEY, CDR2 SMNVEV (reference sequence). The V gene lost 7 bases and the J gene lost 2 bases, with 14 bases spanning the gap. This CDR3 contains 14 residues. The CDR3 DNA is TGTGCCAGCACCACCGGGCCCGACAACACTGAAGCTTTCTTT. It translates to CASTTGPDNTEAFF.

This rearrangement joins TRBV18 to TRBJ1-2; tentative D call: TRBD1 (5 bases). The V gene lost 3 bases and the J gene lost 4 bases, with 15 bases spanning the gap. CDR3 length: 15 residues. Germline loops: CDR1 KGHSH, CDR2 LQKENI. This CDR3 reads CASSPGGRSIYGYTF. The CDR3 bases are TGTGCCAGCTCACCTGGGGGGAGGAGTATCTATGGCTACACCTTC.

This chain links TRBV27 with TRBJ2-1; D is unclear. The CDR3 is 16 amino acids. Trimming took 6 bases from V and 3 from J, leaving 18 bases between them. The V gene's germline CDR1 is MNHEY and CDR2 SMNVEV (reference sequence). CDR3 region: CASRTSQTQNYNEQFF. The CDR3 bases are TGTGCCAGCAGGACGTCGCAAACGCAGAACTACAATGAGCAGTTCTTC.

The V and J genes are TRBV5-4 and TRBJ2-2; no clear D gene. The CDR3 is 14 amino acids. Looked up from germline, CDR1 is SGHNT and CDR2 is YYREEE (reference sequence). V was shortened by 0 bases and J by 0 bases, with 3 bases between the two germline ends. CDR3 loop: CASSLEANTGELFF. CDR3 sequence (DNA): TGTGCCAGCAGCTTGGAGGCGAACACCGGGGAGCTGTTTTTT.

CDR3 DNA: TGTGCCAGCAGCTGGGCAGGGGGGAGTAATGAAAAACTGTTTTTT. This encodes CASSWAGGSNEKLFF. The V and J genes are TRBV7-8 and TRBJ1-4, with 7 positions matching TRBD1. Unmatched junction bases numbered 6, after V lost 4 bases and J lost 4 bases. The germline V gene has CDR1 SGHVS and CDR2 FQNEAQ. CDR3 size: 15 residues.

The rearrangement joins TRBV14 to TRBJ2-4; the D is unclear. The CDR3 spans 11 residues. With 0 bases removed from V and 9 bases from J, the gap between germline ends came to 3 bases. The germline V gene encodes CDR1 SGHDN and CDR2 FVKESK. The CDR3 DNA follows: TGTGCCAGCAGCCAAGATAGCATTCAGTACTTC. Translated, it gives CASSQDSIQYF.

The V call is TRBV6-5, the J call TRBJ1-5, with D tentatively TRBD1 (5 bases). CDR1 is MNHEY and CDR2 is SVGAGI in the germline V gene. The CDR3 runs 14 residues. The ends were cut back, 6 bases at V and 3 bases at J, with 12 bases in the middle. The DNA of the CDR3 is TGTGCCAGCAGCCCGGGACGGTCCAATCAGCCCCAGCATTTT. This codes for CASSPGRSNQPQHF.

V is TRBV19 and J is TRBJ2-7; 9 bases map to TRBD2. V shed 8 bases and J 4 bases; nucleotides not matched to a gene: 24. Germline loops: CDR1 LNHDA, CDR2 SQIVND (reference sequence). This CDR3 comprises 19 residues. CDR3 in amino acids: CASEESRLAGTDIGYEQYF. CDR3 DNA sequence: TGTGCCAGTGAGGAAAGCCGGCTAGCGGGAACGGACATCGGGTACGAGCAGTACTTC.

The chain uses TRBV2 and TRBJ1-6; no reliable D call. Trimming removed 5 bases from V and 5 bases from J, with 10 bases in between. CDR1 and CDR2 (germline): SNHLY, FYNNEI. This CDR3 contains 14 residues. This CDR3 reads CASSLDLNNSPLHF. The CDR3 DNA follows: TGTGCCAGCAGTCTGGACCTTAATAATTCACCCCTCCACTTT.

V usage is TRBV18 and J usage is TRBJ1-2, with D unresolved. The germline V and J ends were trimmed by 0 bases and 4 bases, with 9 bases remaining between them. Germline assignment: CDR1 KGHSH and CDR2 LQKENI. The CDR3 contains 14 residues. DNA of the CDR3: TGTGCCAGCTCACCACCGGGCAGCTTCTATGGCTACACCTTC. Translated: CASSPPGSFYGYTF.

The rearrangement links TRBV5-5 to TRBJ1-1; perhaps TRBD1 as D (5 bases). Germline lookup yields CDR1 SGHKS and CDR2 YYEKEE (reference sequence). V dropped 4 bases and J dropped 0 bases, with 25 bases sitting between them. This CDR3 spans 19 amino acids. CDR3 sequence reads: CASSPGPGGLGPMNTEAFF. CDR3 nucleotides: TGTGCCAGCAGCCCCGGACCCGGGGGGTTGGGGCCCATGAACACTGAAGCTTTCTTT.

The J gene is TRBJ1-6, the V gene TRBV1; the table names TRBD1, a call not compared with the DNA. TRBV1 is noted as a pseudogene. The CDR3 covers 16 residues. CDR3 bases: TGCACCAGCAGCCAGAGAGGGGGCTGGCTCTCTTCACCCCTCCACTTT. This sequence encodes CTSSQRGGWLSSPLHF.

This chain links TRBV13 with TRBJ2-1; tentative D call: TRBD1 (6 bases). The germline V and J ends were trimmed by 6 bases and 0 bases, with 15 bases remaining between them. This CDR3 has 16 residues. Germline loops: CDR1 PRHDT, CDR2 FYEKMQ (reference sequence). The DNA for the CDR3 is TGTGCCAGCAGTTCGACCGCCAGGGGCTCCTACAATGAGCAGTTCTTC. Amino acids: CASSSTARGSYNEQFF.

This clone was observed once. The chain is built from TRBV5-6 and TRBJ2-1; 10 bases map to TRBD2. Germline loops: CDR1 SGHDT, CDR2 YYEEEE. V shed 2 bases and J 5 bases; nucleotides not matched to a gene: 7. The CDR3 spans 16 residues. CDR3 region: CASSFLLAGVHNEQFF. CDR3 bases: TGTGCCAGCAGCTTCCTCCTAGCGGGGGTTCACAATGAGCAGTTCTTC. Together with reference TRBV5-6 and TRBJ2-1, the CDR3 gives the full variable domain: DAGVTQSPTHLIKTRGQQVTLRCSPKSGHDTVSWYQQALGQGPQFIFQYYEEEERQRGNFPDRFSGHQFPNYSSELNVNALLLGDSALYLCASSFLLAGVHNEQFFGPGTRLTVL.

This chain links TRBV7-2 with TRBJ2-2; 16 bases are shared with TRBD2. The CDR3 has 19 residues. The V gene's germline CDR1 is SGHTA and CDR2 FQGNSA. With 7 bases clipped from V and 6 bases from J, the junction kept 14 bases outside the gene matches. CDR3 coding DNA: TGTGCCAGCACAGCTCGGGTGGGGACTAGCGGGAGGGCCGCCGGGGAGCTGTTTTTT. Protein sequence: CASTARVGTSGRAAGELFF.

V usage is TRBV4-1 and J usage is TRBJ2-1, with 9 bases lining up with TRBD2. CDR1 and CDR2 from the germline V gene are MGHRA and YSYEKL. V gave up 0 bases and J gave up 6 bases; unmatched junction bases: 3. CDR3 length equals 15 residues. For the CDR3, the DNA is TGCGCCAGCAGCCAAGATCAGACTAGCGGCAATGAGCAGTTCTTC. It translates to CASSQDQTSGNEQFF.

The chain has TRBV25-1 and TRBJ2-1; 13 bases line up with TRBD2. This CDR3 contains 17 residues. The V gene's germline CDR1 is MGHDK and CDR2 SYGVNS. V gave up 5 bases and J gave up 2 bases; unmatched junction bases: 6. As DNA, the CDR3 is TGTGCCAGCAGTCCGGGGACTAGCGGGAATGCCTACAATGAGCAGTTCTTC. Its protein is CASSPGTSGNAYNEQFF.

The rearrangement links TRBV28 to TRBJ1-5, with TRBD1 matching over 7 bases. Germline CDR1 is MDHEN and CDR2 is SYDVKM. The trim removed 2 bases at V and 2 bases at J, leaving 9 bases unmatched. The CDR3 loop spans 17 amino acids. This CDR3 reads CASSLMTGYPRNQPQHF. Here the CDR3 DNA reads TGTGCCAGCAGTTTAATGACAGGGTATCCCCGCAATCAGCCCCAGCATTTT.

The gene calls are TRBV11-2 and TRBJ1-1, with D perhaps TRBD1 (6 bases). Trimming took 4 bases from V and 3 from J, leaving 18 bases between them. Germline CDR1 and CDR2: SGHAT and FQNNGV. The CDR3 consists of 16 residues. The DNA of the CDR3 is TGTGCCAGCAGCTCCACCATTAGCAGGGGCGACACTGAAGCTTTCTTT. Its protein product is CASSSTISRGDTEAFF.